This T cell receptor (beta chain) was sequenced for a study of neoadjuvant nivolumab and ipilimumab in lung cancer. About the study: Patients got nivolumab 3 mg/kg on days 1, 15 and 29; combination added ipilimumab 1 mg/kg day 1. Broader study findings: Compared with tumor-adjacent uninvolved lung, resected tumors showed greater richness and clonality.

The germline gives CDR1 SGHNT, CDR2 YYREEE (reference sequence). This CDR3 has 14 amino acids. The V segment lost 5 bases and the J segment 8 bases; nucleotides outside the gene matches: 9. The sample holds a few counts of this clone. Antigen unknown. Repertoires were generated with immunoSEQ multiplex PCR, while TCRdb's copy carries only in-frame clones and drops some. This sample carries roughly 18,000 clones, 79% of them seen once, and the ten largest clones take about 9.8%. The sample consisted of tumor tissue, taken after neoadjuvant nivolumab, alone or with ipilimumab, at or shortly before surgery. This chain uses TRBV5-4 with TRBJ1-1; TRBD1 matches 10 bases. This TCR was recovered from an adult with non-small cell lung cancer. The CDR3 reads CASSSRDRGKEAFF. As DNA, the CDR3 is TGTGCCAGCAGTTCACGGGACAGGGGCAAGGAAGCTTTCTTT.